This T cell receptor (beta chain) was recovered during a study of PD-L1 blockade in urothelial cancer. Sequenced by immunoSEQ multiplex PCR; TCRdb stores in-frame clones only, minus some. The repertoire holds over 65,000 clones, with almost 90% as singletons. Regarding time point: pretreatment peripheral blood. This CDR3 comprises 13 residues. Germline V CDR1 and CDR2: SGHAT, FQNNGV. V lost 1 base, J lost 7 bases, and 7 bases lay in between. The sequence derives from a man between 70 and 80 years old with urothelial cancer. V is TRBV11-2 and J is TRBJ1-4; D remains unclear. The sample here was PBMCs, taken around atezolizumab (anti-PD-L1) treatment. The CDR3 nucleotides read TGTGCCAGCAGCTTAGGAGTTGGTGAAAAACTGTTTTTT. Its protein product is CASSLGVGEKLFF.